One and the same sample provided the 8 T cell receptor beta chains below, sequenced in a study of blood T cell repertoires in COVID-19. Using immunoSEQ multiplex PCR, the repertoire was profiled, and TCRdb retains in-frame clones only, with some absent. The table lists about 320,000 clones, about 86% of them singletons. The specimen was peripheral blood. All receptors come from a woman aged 50 to 60 with acute or convalescent COVID-19.

The chain links TRBV6-5 to TRBJ2-7, with 11 bases lining up with TRBD2. Germline-derived CDR1 and CDR2 are MNHEY and SVGAGI. Trimming cost V 7 bases and J 2 bases; bases outside gene matches: 7. The CDR3 runs 15 residues. The CDR3: CASTRGGLAAYEQYF. The DNA for the CDR3 is TGTGCCAGCACTCGAGGGGGACTAGCGGCCTACGAGCAGTACTTC.

This clone occurred once. The rearrangement links TRBV7-3 to TRBJ2-1; D is unresolved. This CDR3 has 13 residues. CDR1 SGHTA and CDR2 FQGTGA come from the germline V gene. The V end was cut by 1 base, the J end by 8 bases, with 9 bases between. CDR3 nucleotide sequence: TGTGCCAGCAGCTTAATGGTCCGGGATGAGCAGTTCTTC. This translates into CASSLMVRDEQFF. The full variable domain, in which reference TRBV7-3 and TRBJ2-1 provide the parts outside the CDR3, is GAGVSQTPSNKVTEKGKYVELRCDPISGHTALYWYRQSLGQGPEFLIYFQGTGAADDSGLPNDRFFAVRPEGSVSTLKIQRTERGDSAVYLCASSLMVRDEQFFGPGTRLTVL.

The V and J genes are TRBV13 and TRBJ1-1, with D hard to call. This CDR3 is 13 amino acids long. Germline V gene data show CDR1 as PRHDT and CDR2 as FYEKMQ (reference sequence). The V end lost 6 bases, the J end lost 1 base, and 9 bases lay between the germline ends. In nucleotides, the CDR3 is TGTGCCAGCAGGGCCCGAGGGAACACTGAAGCTTTCTTT. It translates to CASRARGNTEAFF.

V and J are TRBV7-8 and TRBJ2-7, with D perhaps matching TRBD2 (5 bases). The V gene's germline CDR1 is SGHVS and CDR2 FQNEAQ. The CDR3 is made up of 14 amino acids. Trimming left V 5 bases short and J 6 bases short, with 17 bases between. CDR3 in DNA: TGTGCCAGCAGCCCCCAGGCCCCGGGGTTCGAGCAGTACTTC. Protein sequence: CASSPQAPGFEQYF.

The chain recombines TRBV11-2 with TRBJ1-1, with D unclear. Trimming cost V 5 bases and J 0 bases, with 16 bases left between them. The length of the CDR3 is 16 residues. CDR1 and CDR2 (germline): SGHAT, FQNNGV. Here the CDR3 reads CASSPARGFMNTEAFF. The CDR3 region has the DNA TGTGCCAGCAGCCCAGCCCGAGGATTTATGAACACTGAAGCTTTCTTT.

The chain joins TRBV10-3 to TRBJ2-4; perhaps TRBD1 as D (6 bases). Germline V gene lookup returns CDR1 ENHRY and CDR2 SYGVKD. V was pared by 1 base and J by 2 bases, with 12 bases between. There are 16 residues in the CDR3. As DNA, the CDR3 is TGTGCCATCAGTGAGTTTAGGGGGACGTCCAAAAACATTCAGTACTTC. It translates to CAISEFRGTSKNIQYF.

J is TRBJ2-7 and V is TRBV6-2 or TRBV6-3; D is undetermined. CDR1 MNHEY and CDR2 SVGEGT come from the germline V gene. The CDR3 has 12 amino acids. V dropped 2 bases and J dropped 4 bases, with 6 bases sitting between them. CDR3 protein: CASSYRRYEQYF. CDR3 coding DNA: TGTGCCAGCAGTTACCGGAGATACGAGCAGTACTTC.

DNA for the CDR3: TGTGCCAGCAGCTTAAACATAAATGAGCAGTTCTTC. It encodes CASSLNINEQFF. The chain couples TRBV13 to TRBJ2-1; no clear D gene. The CDR3 runs to 12 residues. Germline V gene data show CDR1 as PRHDT and CDR2 as FYEKMQ (reference sequence). V lost 2 bases and J lost 7, with 6 bases in between.